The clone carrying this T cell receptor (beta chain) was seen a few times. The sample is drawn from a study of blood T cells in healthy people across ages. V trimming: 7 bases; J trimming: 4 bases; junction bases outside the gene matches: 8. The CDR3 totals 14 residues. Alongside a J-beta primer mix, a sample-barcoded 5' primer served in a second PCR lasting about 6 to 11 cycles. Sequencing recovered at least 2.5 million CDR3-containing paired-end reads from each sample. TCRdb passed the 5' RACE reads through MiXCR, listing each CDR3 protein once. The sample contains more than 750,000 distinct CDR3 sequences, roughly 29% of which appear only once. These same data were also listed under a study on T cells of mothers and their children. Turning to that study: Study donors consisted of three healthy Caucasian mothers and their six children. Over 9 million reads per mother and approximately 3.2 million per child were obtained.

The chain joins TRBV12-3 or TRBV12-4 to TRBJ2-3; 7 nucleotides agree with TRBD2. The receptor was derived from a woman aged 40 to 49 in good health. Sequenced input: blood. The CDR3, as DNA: TGTGCCAGCACCGCGACGGGGGGACCAGATACGCAGTATTTT. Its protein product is CASTATGGPDTQYF.